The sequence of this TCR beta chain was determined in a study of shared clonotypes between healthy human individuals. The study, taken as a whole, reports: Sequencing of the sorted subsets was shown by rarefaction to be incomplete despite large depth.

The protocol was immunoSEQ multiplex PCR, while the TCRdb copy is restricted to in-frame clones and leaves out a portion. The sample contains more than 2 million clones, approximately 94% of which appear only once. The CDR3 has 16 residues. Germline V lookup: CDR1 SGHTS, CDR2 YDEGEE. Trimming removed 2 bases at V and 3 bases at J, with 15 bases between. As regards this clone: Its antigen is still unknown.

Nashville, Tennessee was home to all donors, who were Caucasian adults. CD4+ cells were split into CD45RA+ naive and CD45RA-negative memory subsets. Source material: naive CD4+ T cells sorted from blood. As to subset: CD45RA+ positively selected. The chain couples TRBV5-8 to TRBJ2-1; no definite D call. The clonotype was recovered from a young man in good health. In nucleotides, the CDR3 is TGTGCCAGCAGCTTCATGGTATCGCCAGTCTACAATGAGCAGTTCTTC. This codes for CASSFMVSPVYNEQFF.